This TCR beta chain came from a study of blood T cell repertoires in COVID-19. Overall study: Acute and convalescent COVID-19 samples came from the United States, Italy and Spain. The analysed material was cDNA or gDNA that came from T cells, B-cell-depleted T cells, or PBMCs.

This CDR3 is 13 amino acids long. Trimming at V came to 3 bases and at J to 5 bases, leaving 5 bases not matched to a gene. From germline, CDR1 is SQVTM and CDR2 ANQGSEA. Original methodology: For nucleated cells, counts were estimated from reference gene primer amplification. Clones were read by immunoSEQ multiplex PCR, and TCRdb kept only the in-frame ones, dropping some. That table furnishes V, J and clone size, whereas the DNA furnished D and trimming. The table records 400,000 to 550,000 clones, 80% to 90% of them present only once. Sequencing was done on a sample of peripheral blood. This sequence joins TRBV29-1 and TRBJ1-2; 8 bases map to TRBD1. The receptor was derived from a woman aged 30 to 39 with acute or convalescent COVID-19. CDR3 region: CSVDQGAGYGYTF. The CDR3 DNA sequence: TGCAGCGTTGATCAGGGGGCCGGATATGGCTACACCTTC.